The entry that follows covers one TCR beta chain sequence. The antigen is unknown. The TCR beta libraries were generated through quantitative 5'-RACE incorporating molecular barcodes. One entry per CDR3 protein, called by TCRdb with MiXCR from the 5' RACE reads. The data show 670,000 or so distinct CDR3 sequences, roughly 19% seen once. This sample was taken from a study of CD8 T cells in ankylosing spondylitis. Germline V gives CDR1 LGHNA, CDR2 YNFKEQ. With 3 bases clipped from V and 2 bases from J, the junction kept 3 bases outside the gene matches. This CDR3 contains 14 residues. Study results and caveats: Among TCR beta sequences, a motif of roughly 8 highly homologous variants appeared characteristic of ankylosing spondylitis blood. Disease-linked clones bore a CD8+ phenotype, appearing relatively rarely in peripheral blood. Before this, some motif variants had been reported in reactive arthritis synovial fluid and blood. Matched ankylosing spondylitis synovial fluid reportedly contained a significantly enriched population of disease-linked clones.

V gene TRBV4-2 combines with J gene TRBJ2-7; 8 bases line up with TRBD2. What was sequenced was blood, either unsorted or a sorted T cell fraction (not recorded which). This TCR was sampled from a male donor with ankylosing spondylitis. The CDR3 DNA is TGTGCCAGCAGCCACACTAGCGGCCCCTACGAGCAGTACTTC. It translates to CASSHTSGPYEQYF.